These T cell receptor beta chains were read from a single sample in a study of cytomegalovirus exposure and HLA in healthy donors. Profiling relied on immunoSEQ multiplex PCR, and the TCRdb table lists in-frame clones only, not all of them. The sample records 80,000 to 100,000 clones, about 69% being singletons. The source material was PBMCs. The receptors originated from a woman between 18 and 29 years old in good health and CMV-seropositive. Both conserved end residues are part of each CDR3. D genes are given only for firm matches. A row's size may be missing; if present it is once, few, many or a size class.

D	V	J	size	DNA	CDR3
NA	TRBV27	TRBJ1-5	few	TGTGCCAGCGGGCTCTATAGCAATCAGCCCCAGCATTTT	CASGLYSNQPQHF
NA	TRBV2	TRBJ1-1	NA	TGTGCCAGCAGTTTCAGGGCCTCGAACACTGAAGCTTTCTTT	CASSFRASNTEAFF
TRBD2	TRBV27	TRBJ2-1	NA	TGTGCCAGCAGTTTGTTAGCGGGGGGGCCTTACAATGAGCAGTTCTTC	CASSLLAGGPYNEQFF
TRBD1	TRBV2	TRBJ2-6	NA	TGTGCCAGCAGTGATTGGACAGGGGGCTCTGGGGCCAACGTCCTGACTTTC	CASSDWTGGSGANVLTF
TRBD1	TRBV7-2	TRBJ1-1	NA	TGTGCCAGCAGCGTCAGGGGGCAAGTCACTGAAGCTTTCTTT	CASSVRGQVTEAFF
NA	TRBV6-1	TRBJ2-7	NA	TGTGCCAGCAGTGAAGTCCGTTACGAGCAGTACTTC	CASSEVRYEQYF
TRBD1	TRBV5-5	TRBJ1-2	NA	TGTGCCAGCAGCCGGGACAGGGCAAGCTATGGCTACACCTTC	CASSRDRASYGYTF
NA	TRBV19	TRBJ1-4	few	TGTGCCAGTAGTATGGAGGACAGCGTTAATGAAAAACTGTTTTTT	CASSMEDSVNEKLFF
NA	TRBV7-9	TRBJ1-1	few	TGTGCCAGCAGCTTCGGGGGAGCTCTTACTGAAGCTTTCTTT	CASSFGGALTEAFF
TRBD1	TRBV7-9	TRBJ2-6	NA	TGTGCCAGCAGCTCTACCGGGACAGGGCCCACCTGGGCCAACGTCCTGACTTTC	CASSSTGTGPTWANVLTF